These 32 T cell receptor beta chains share one sample of origin, sequenced in a study of lymphopenia after photon versus proton radiotherapy. Data came from immunoSEQ multiplex PCR; TCRdb stores just in-frame clones and leaves some out. This repertoire shows roughly 45,000 clones, roughly 85% found once; its top ten account for over 2%. This sample comprised peripheral blood, obtained from a patient treated with photon-based radiotherapy. These receptors originate from a man aged 40-49 years with gastric cancer.

This chain uses TRBV5-1 with TRBJ2-6; D gene unclear. The CDR3 covers 15 residues. The germline V gene has CDR1 SGHRS and CDR2 YFSETQ. Trimming removed 0 bases at V and 4 bases at J, with 8 bases between. The CDR3 reads CASSLDQPGANVLTF. The CDR3 nucleotides read TGCGCCAGCAGCTTGGACCAGCCCGGGGCCAACGTCCTGACTTTC.

This clone has a single count. This rearrangement joins TRBV27 to TRBJ2-5; tentative D call: TRBD2 (6 bases). The germline V gene encodes CDR1 MNHEY and CDR2 SMNVEV (reference sequence). The CDR3 contains 13 residues. Between the trimmed V and J ends, which lost 6 bases and 2 bases, there was a span of 10 bases. Here the CDR3 reads CASSGLSQETQYF. CDR3 DNA: TGTGCCAGCAGCGGACTATCACAAGAGACCCAGTACTTC.

The rearrangement uses TRBV4-2 and TRBJ2-5; no definite D call. The CDR3 is 15 amino acids. Trimming took off 0 bases at V and 7 bases at J, with 15 bases between the two ends. Germline values: CDR1 LGHNA, CDR2 YNFKEQ. CDR3 loop: CASSQDRLVVGTQYF. The DNA for the CDR3 is TGTGCCAGCAGCCAAGATCGCCTAGTGGTAGGGACCCAGTACTTC.

V gene TRBV4-3 combines with J gene TRBJ2-4, with a possible D match to TRBD1 (5 bases). This CDR3 has 16 residues. Trimming stripped 0 bases from V and 8 bases from J, with 17 bases between. The V gene's germline CDR1 is LGHNA and CDR2 YSLEER. In DNA, the CDR3 is TGCGCCAGCAGCCAAGATAAGGGGCGGCCCGTGGACATTCAGTACTTC. It yields the protein CASSQDKGRPVDIQYF.

The CDR3 is CASSLRGQADTQYF. The CDR3 nucleotides read TGTGCCAGCAGTTTGCGGGGGCAGGCAGATACGCAGTATTTT. V is TRBV27 and J is TRBJ2-3; TRBD2 is a possible D gene (7 bases). The germline gives CDR1 MNHEY, CDR2 SMNVEV (reference sequence). CDR3 size: 14 residues. V was clipped by 3 bases and J by 4 bases, with 11 bases between them.

The chain links TRBV7-9 to TRBJ2-7; D remains unclear. The germline V and J ends were trimmed by 3 bases and 2 bases, with 5 bases remaining between them. The CDR3 extends over 12 amino acids. The germline V gene has CDR1 SEHNR and CDR2 FQNEAQ (reference sequence). CDR3 loop: CASSFGPYEQYF. CDR3 DNA: TGTGCCAGCAGCTTTGGGCCCTACGAGCAGTACTTC. Full variable domain (missing parts from reference TRBV7-9 and TRBJ2-7): DTGVSQNPRHKITKRGQNVTFRCDPISEHNRLYWYRQTLGQGPEFLTYFQNEAQLEKSRLLSDRFSAERPKGSFSTLEIQRTEQGDSAMYLCASSFGPYEQYFGPGTRLTVT.

The V and J genes are TRBV9 and TRBJ1-6; D is ambiguous. The length of the CDR3 is 15 residues. The V gene's germline CDR1 is SGDLS and CDR2 YYNGEE. The germline V and J ends were trimmed by 0 bases and 7 bases, with 11 bases remaining between them. The CDR3 sequence is CASSVVGSANSPLHF. The CDR3 nucleotides read TGTGCCAGCAGCGTAGTAGGAAGTGCCAATTCACCCCTCCACTTT. The whole variable domain, remainder taken from reference TRBV9 and TRBJ1-6, is DSGVTQTPKHLITATGQRVTLRCSPRSGDLSVYWYQQSLDQGLQFLIQYYNGEERAKGNILERFSAQQFPDLHSELNLSSLELGDSALYFCASSVVGSANSPLHFGNGTRLTVT.

The chain couples TRBV30 to TRBJ1-5, with a tentative D call TRBD1 (6 bases). Germline values: CDR1 GTSNPN, CDR2 SVGIG (reference sequence). CDR3 length equals 14 residues. Trimming removed 1 base at V and 3 bases at J, with 10 bases between. As DNA, the CDR3 is TGTGCCTGGAGTGAGACAGGAGTCAATCAGCCCCAGCATTTT. This gives the protein CAWSETGVNQPQHF.

The chain couples TRBV10-3 to TRBJ1-2; D remains unclear. There are 13 residues in the CDR3. Trimming pared 3 bases from V and 2 bases from J, leaving 7 bases between. CDR1 and CDR2 from the germline V gene are ENHRY and SYGVKD. Here the CDR3 reads CAISDNPNYGYTF. CDR3 in DNA: TGTGCCATCAGTGACAACCCGAACTATGGCTACACCTTC.

The V and J genes are TRBV5-4 and TRBJ2-7; D not certain. V lost 0 bases and J lost 9, with 25 bases in between. Germline CDR1 and CDR2: SGHNT and YYREEE (reference sequence). The CDR3 is 17 amino acids. CDR3 nucleotides: TGTGCCAGCAGCTTGGCAACGGGTGTCGGCTCACCTGGGTGGCAGTACTTC. This codes for CASSLATGVGSPGWQYF.

The chain joins TRBV7-3 to TRBJ2-3, with D perhaps matching TRBD1 (6 bases). The germline gives CDR1 SGHTA, CDR2 FQGTGA. The CDR3 covers 15 residues. V was cut by 7 bases and J by 0 bases, with 14 bases left in between. The CDR3 spells CASTQQGKSTDTQYF. Here the CDR3 DNA reads TGTGCCAGCACCCAACAGGGAAAAAGCACAGATACGCAGTATTTT.

The V and J genes are TRBV28 and TRBJ2-7; maybe TRBD1 (6 bases). The CDR3 is 13 residues long. Germline V gene data show CDR1 as MDHEN and CDR2 as SYDVKM. V was clipped by 7 bases and J by 2 bases, with 12 bases between them. CDR3 nucleotide sequence: TGTGCCAGCAATAGGAACAGGGCCTACGAGCAGTACTTC. Protein product: CASNRNRAYEQYF.

This clone has a single count. The chain is built from TRBV4-1 and TRBJ2-2; D uncertain. Germline values: CDR1 MGHRA, CDR2 YSYEKL. The CDR3 spans 15 residues. The germline V and J ends were trimmed by 4 bases and 4 bases, with 13 bases remaining between them. The CDR3 sequence: CASSPRLSITGELFF. CDR3 coding DNA: TGCGCCAGCAGCCCCCGACTGTCGATCACCGGGGAGCTGTTTTTT.

The chain joins TRBV19 to TRBJ2-7; a weak D match, TRBD2 (6 bases). V lost 0 bases and J lost 7, with 10 bases in between. The germline CDR1 and CDR2 sequences are LNHDA and SQIVND (reference sequence). The length of the CDR3 is 13 residues. CDR3 bases: TGTGCCAGTAGTATAGATAGCCGGGGGGAGCAGTACTTC. This encodes CASSIDSRGEQYF.

The chain couples TRBV30 to TRBJ2-1; 7 bases line up with TRBD2. This CDR3 comprises 11 residues. Germline V gene lookup returns CDR1 GTSNPN and CDR2 SVGIG (reference sequence). The DNA of the CDR3 is TGTGTAGGGAGGGTTGGAAATGAGCAGTTCTTC. Its translation is CVGRVGNEQFF.

The rearrangement links TRBV5-4 to TRBJ1-1; no reliable D call. The CDR3 is 14 amino acids. Germline lookup yields CDR1 SGHNT and CDR2 YYREEE (reference sequence). The V end was cut by 1 base, the J end by 5 bases, with 12 bases between. The CDR3 DNA follows: TGTGCCAGCAGCTTGCGGTCGGCTGGGACTGAAGCTTTCTTT. Encoded protein: CASSLRSAGTEAFF.

This chain uses TRBV6-1 with TRBJ1-2; D not certain. V dropped 8 bases and J dropped 4 bases, with 11 bases sitting between them. From germline, CDR1 is MNHNS and CDR2 SASEGT. This CDR3 region has 12 residues. In DNA, the CDR3 is TGTGCCAGCTTATACGGGCTCTATGGCTACACCTTC. Amino acid sequence: CASLYGLYGYTF.

The chain combines TRBV5-4 with TRBJ1-1; 7 bases fit TRBD1. CDR1 and CDR2 (germline): SGHNT, YYREEE (reference sequence). J lost 4 bases, V lost 2 bases, and 5 bases had no gene match. This CDR3 contains 14 residues. DNA for the CDR3: TGTGCCAGCAGCTTCATTGACAGGGCCACTGAAGCTTTCTTT. As protein: CASSFIDRATEAFF.

The chain couples TRBV4-3 to TRBJ2-6; 9 positions agree with TRBD1. Trimming cost V 4 bases and J 0 bases; bases outside gene matches: 7. Germline V lookup: CDR1 LGHNA, CDR2 YSLEER. The length of the CDR3 is 18 residues. CDR3 DNA: TGCGCCAGCAGCCCAAGGGGACAGGGCCCCTCTGGGGCCAACGTCCTGACTTTC. Protein product: CASSPRGQGPSGANVLTF.

This clone occurred a few times. The chain employs TRBV2 and TRBJ2-7; maybe TRBD2 (5 bases). This CDR3 is built from 15 residues. Trimming took off 5 bases at V and 4 bases at J, with 18 bases between the two ends. Germline CDR1 and CDR2: SNHLY and FYNNEI. In nucleotides, the CDR3 is TGTGCCAGCAGTCCCGAAGGACTGCTTGCGTACGAGCAGTACTTC. Protein: CASSPEGLLAYEQYF.

The rearrangement links TRBV6-4 to TRBJ1-4; the D gene is possibly TRBD1 (5 bases). The V gene's germline CDR1 is MRHNA and CDR2 SNTAGT. The CDR3 runs to 14 residues. Trimming took off 2 bases at V and 8 bases at J, with 12 bases between the two ends. The CDR3 region has the DNA TGTGCCAGCAGTGACGGGGGAACGAGGGAAAAACTGTTTTTT. The encoded protein is CASSDGGTREKLFF.

Worth noting for this clone: At one boundary the junction diverges from the germline segment, which might be a read error. The gene calls are TRBV5-1 and TRBJ2-7; tentative D call: TRBD2 (6 bases). This CDR3 has 12 residues. CDR1 SGHRS and CDR2 YFSETQ come from the germline V gene. The CDR3 coding sequence is TGCGCCAGCAGCGGGGGGAAGGGGCAATCGACGTTC. This translates into CASSGGKGQSTF.

The rearrangement joins TRBV19 to TRBJ1-4, with unresolved D. Germline V lookup: CDR1 LNHDA, CDR2 SQIVND (reference sequence). The V end lost 4 bases, the J end lost 7 bases, and 13 bases lay between the germline ends. This CDR3 has 14 amino acids. The CDR3 is CASSRAGDFEKLFF. DNA of the CDR3: TGTGCCAGTAGTAGGGCAGGAGACTTTGAAAAACTGTTTTTT.

This rearrangement joins TRBV19 to TRBJ1-2, with D maybe TRBD1 (6 bases). V gave up 0 bases and J gave up 4 bases, with 9 bases separating them. Germline loops: CDR1 LNHDA, CDR2 SQIVND (reference sequence). The CDR3 spans 14 residues. CDR3 sequence (DNA): TGTGCCAGTAGTATAGAGGGGGCCGTCTATGGCTACACCTTC. As protein: CASSIEGAVYGYTF. The entire variable domain, with the rest obtained from reference TRBV19 and TRBJ1-2, is as follows: DGGITQSPKYLFRKEGQNVTLSCEQNLNHDAMYWYRQDPGQGLRLIYYSQIVNDFQKGDIAEGYSVSREKKESFPLTVTSAQKNPTAFYLCASSIEGAVYGYTFGSGTRLTVV.

This clone has only one observation. The rearrangement joins TRBV25-1 to TRBJ2-1; 9 bases are shared with TRBD2. Germline V CDR1 and CDR2: MGHDK, SYGVNS. Trimming at V came to 5 bases and at J to 3 bases, leaving 5 bases not matched to a gene. This CDR3 is built from 15 residues. CDR3 in DNA: TGTGCCAGCAGTCCGGCGGGGGGGTACTACAATGAGCAGTTCTTC. Residues: CASSPAGGYYNEQFF.

The chain couples TRBV16 to TRBJ1-1; 8 nucleotides align to TRBD1. Trimming at V came to 4 bases and at J to 2 bases, leaving 3 bases not matched to a gene. This CDR3 contains 14 residues. Looked up from germline, CDR1 is KGHSY and CDR2 is FQNENV. The CDR3 is CASSRTGKNTEAFF. CDR3 DNA: TGTGCCAGCAGCCGGACAGGGAAAAACACTGAAGCTTTCTTT.

The chain joins TRBV11-2 to TRBJ2-1; 8 bases match TRBD2. V shed 5 bases and J 5 bases; nucleotides not matched to a gene: 8. Germline loops: CDR1 SGHAT, CDR2 FQNNGV. The CDR3 loop spans 15 amino acids. CDR3 DNA: TGTGCCAGCAGCCTCCTCGCGGGGGGCGACAATGAGCAGTTCTTC. Its protein product is CASSLLAGGDNEQFF.

The J gene is TRBJ2-1, the V gene TRBV2; the match to TRBD2 covers 11 bases. Germline assignment: CDR1 SNHLY and CDR2 FYNNEI. The length of the CDR3 is 15 residues. Trimming took 6 bases from V and 7 from J; bases not matched to a gene: 8. The CDR3 spells CASSKGTSGWNEQFF. The CDR3, as DNA: TGTGCCAGCAGCAAAGGGACTAGCGGTTGGAATGAGCAGTTCTTC.

This chain links TRBV30 with TRBJ1-6; D is undetermined. Germline V gene sequence: CDR1 GTSNPN, CDR2 SVGIG (reference sequence). The V and J ends lost 0 bases and 5 bases respectively, with 14 bases between them. This CDR3 region has 16 residues. CDR3 nucleotide sequence: TGTGCCTGGAGTGTTAATAGGCGGTGGAATAATTCACCCCTCCACTTT. Amino acids: CAWSVNRRWNNSPLHF.

This clone was seen a handful of times. The genes are TRBV5-1 and TRBJ2-2; 9 positions match TRBD1. From germline, CDR1 is SGHRS and CDR2 YFSETQ. V lost 6 bases and J lost 7; bases outside the gene matches: 10. CDR3 size: 15 residues. In nucleotides, the CDR3 is TGCGCCAGCACCTCGATACAGACAGGGGGCGGGGAGCTGTTTTTT. As protein: CASTSIQTGGGELFF.

The chain combines TRBV30 with TRBJ2-5; no reliable D call. The V and J ends lost 0 bases and 2 bases respectively, with 16 bases between them. This CDR3 region has 16 residues. Germline-derived CDR1 and CDR2 are GTSNPN and SVGIG (reference sequence). CDR3 protein: CAWSVRPECKQETQYF. The CDR3 DNA is TGTGCCTGGAGTGTAAGGCCGGAGTGTAAGCAAGAGACCCAGTACTTC.

The V call is TRBV11-2, the J call TRBJ1-5; TRBD1 agrees at 9 bases. The CDR3 covers 14 residues. Germline-derived CDR1 and CDR2 are SGHAT and FQNNGV. V gave up 4 bases and J gave up 7 bases; unmatched junction bases: 5. The CDR3: CASSWGQGEQPQHF. Here the CDR3 DNA reads TGTGCCAGCAGCTGGGGACAGGGAGAGCAGCCCCAGCATTTT.